This passage covers 29 T cell receptor beta chains from one sample sequenced in a study of T cells in women clearing cervical HPV infection. This table comes from immunoSEQ multiplex PCR, and its TCRdb copy is limited to in-frame clones, with some not included. The sample's table shows about 32,000 clones. The sequencing sample was made of blood buffy coat. The receptors were gathered from a woman between 18 and 75 years old with a cervical HPV16 infection that either progressed to CIN3+ or cleared (not recorded which).

For this clone: Read sequence stops 3 residues before the CDR3 end, and the germline J gene provides the missing end. This chain uses TRBV18 with TRBJ2-2; TRBD1 agrees at 7 bases. Germline CDR1 and CDR2: KGHSH and LQKENI. The CDR3 length is 14 residues. Trimming cost V 4 bases and J 5 bases; bases outside gene matches: 4. Partial CDR3 DNA: TGTGCCAGCTCACTTTACAGGGGTACCGGGGAG. Residues: CASSLYRGTGE. In full, the CDR3 reads CASSLYRGTGELFF.

A remark on this clone: The sequence runs out 3 residues before the end of the CDR3; the remainder is reconstructed from the germline J gene. The rearrangement uses TRBV7-8 and TRBJ1-6; possible D gene TRBD1, 5 bases. Trimming cost V 1 base and J 9 bases, with 10 bases left between them. This CDR3 spans 14 amino acids. Germline CDR1 reads SGHVS; CDR2 reads FQNEAQ. CDR3 bases read: TGTGCCAGCAGCTTAGAGGACACTTCTTCACCC. This sequence encodes CASSLEDTSSP. The CDR3, in full, reads CASSLEDTSSPLHF.

As to this clone: The CDR3 extends 3 residues past the end of the read, so its final part is completed from the germline J gene. This chain joins TRBV5-1 and TRBJ2-7; 9 bases are shared with TRBD1. The CDR3 loop spans 15 amino acids. Per the germline V gene, CDR1 is SGHRS and CDR2 is YFSETQ. V shed 5 bases, J shed 0 bases, and the junction held 6 bases outside the gene matches. This CDR3 is CASSPGTGLSYEQYF. The DNA read from the CDR3 is TGCGCCAGCAGTCCCGGGACAGGGCTCTCCTACGAG.

About this clone itself: The read terminates 3 residues ahead of where the CDR3 ends, so the germline J gene completes it. The gene calls are TRBV19 and TRBJ1-6; possible D gene TRBD1, 5 bases. This CDR3 has 13 residues. Between the trimmed V and J ends, which lost 4 bases and 10 bases, there was a span of 11 bases. CDR1 and CDR2 from the germline V gene are LNHDA and SQIVND (reference sequence). CDR3 DNA (partial): TGTGCCAGTAGTACGGGGGAAGGATCACCC. It is translated as CASSTGEGSP. The whole CDR3 region reads CASSTGEGSPLHF.

Turning to this clone: The missing CDR3 end, 3 residues past where the read stops, is filled in from the germline J gene. The rearrangement links TRBV13 to TRBJ2-6; TRBD1 matches at 7 bases. The CDR3 has 16 amino acids. The ends lost 6 bases at V and 0 bases at J; junction bases unmatched: 5. In germline, CDR1 is PRHDT, CDR2 FYEKMQ (reference sequence). The chain's CDR3 is CASRLKGASGANVLTF. CDR3 DNA (partial): TGTGCCAGCAGACTTAAGGGGGCCTCTGGGGCCAACGTC.

CDR3 bases read: TGCGCCAGCAGGGGGACGGGGGGTCACACTGAA. Translation: CASRGTGGHTE. The whole CDR3 protein is CASRGTGGHTEAFF. This chain uses TRBV5-1 with TRBJ1-1; a possible D gene is TRBD1 (5 bases). The read halts 3 residues ahead of the CDR3 end, with the missing end drawn from the germline J gene. Germline CDR1 reads SGHRS; CDR2 reads YFSETQ. The V end was cut by 5 bases, the J end by 3 bases, with 14 bases between. The CDR3 length is 14 residues.

In regard to this clone: Coverage ceases 3 residues before the CDR3 finishes, and the germline J gene fills in the end. The V and J genes are TRBV18 and TRBJ2-5, with a weak D call TRBD1 (6 bases). V shed 2 bases and J shed 3 bases, with 13 bases lying between them. The CDR3 contains 15 residues. Germline V gene sequence: CDR1 KGHSH, CDR2 LQKENI. The CDR3 reads CASSPGTTEEETQYF. The part of the CDR3 DNA that was read is TGTGCCAGCTCACCAGGGACAACCGAAGAAGAGACC.

Comment on this clone: The CDR3 goes on 3 residues after the read ends, and that part is filled in from the germline J gene. V gene TRBV11-3 combines with J gene TRBJ2-3; D is possibly TRBD1 (6 bases). CDR3 length: 14 amino acids. CDR1 and CDR2 from the germline V gene are SGHNT and YENEEA. The CDR3 reads CASSEGGYGETQYF. CDR3 DNA (partial): TGTGCCAGCAGCGAAGGGGGTTATGGAGAGACG. The whole variable domain, remainder taken from reference TRBV11-3 and TRBJ2-3, is EAGVVQSPRYKIIEKKQPVAFWCNPISGHNTLYWYLQNLGQGPELLIRYENEEAVDDSQLPKDRFSAERLKGVDSTLKIQPAELGDSAVYLCASSEGGYGETQYFGPGTRLTVL.

As for this clone: With the read ending 3 residues before the CDR3 end, the germline J gene is used to fill in that end. The chain carries TRBV20-1 and TRBJ2-5, with D possibly matching TRBD2 (5 bases). CDR1 and CDR2 from the germline V gene are DFQATT and SNEGSKA (reference sequence). Trimming cost V 6 bases and J 3 bases, with 11 bases left between them. The CDR3 covers 12 residues. The covered CDR3 bases are TGCAGTGCACCGGTCGGGGAAGAGACC. Its protein product is CSAPVGEET. The CDR3 in its entirety is CSAPVGEETQYF.

On this clone: Coverage ceases 3 residues before the CDR3 finishes, and the germline J gene fills in the end. V usage is TRBV5-1 and J usage is TRBJ1-2; 8 bases match TRBD1. This CDR3 comprises 19 residues. In germline, CDR1 is SGHRS, CDR2 YFSETQ. V gave up 6 bases and J gave up 4 bases; unmatched junction bases: 23. The CDR3 spells CASTSIETGAFGGFYGYTF. CDR3 DNA (partial): TGCGCCAGCACTAGTATTGAGACAGGGGCCTTTGGGGGATTCTATGGC.

On this clone itself: The CDR3 end falls 3 residues outside the read, so it is completed with the germline J gene. The chain employs TRBV19 and TRBJ1-1; tentatively, D is TRBD1 (6 bases). Between the trimmed V and J ends, which lost 7 bases and 1 base, there was a span of 13 bases. The germline CDR1 and CDR2 sequences are LNHDA and SQIVND (reference sequence). The CDR3 has 14 residues. The covered CDR3 bases are TGTGCCAGTAACCTGGGGGCGGGGAACACTGAA. As protein: CASNLGAGNTE. The complete CDR3 reads CASNLGAGNTEAFF.

Comment on this clone: The read ends 3 residues early relative to the CDR3; the germline J gene fills the gap. The V call is TRBV20-1, the J call TRBJ2-1; 9 nucleotides agree with TRBD2. The junction had 11 bases not matched to a gene; V was cut back by 6 bases and J by 8 bases. The CDR3 totals 14 residues. CDR1 DFQATT and CDR2 SNEGSKA come from the germline V gene (reference sequence). The CDR3 loop reads CSAPTSGAAYEQFF. CDR3 DNA (partial): TGCAGTGCCCCGACTAGCGGTGCCGCGTATGAG.

Worth noting for this clone: From the germline J gene comes the end of the CDR3, since the read stops 3 residues before it. The rearrangement joins TRBV5-1 to TRBJ2-3, with TRBD1 matching 7 bases. V dropped 1 base and J dropped 6; count of bases not matched to a gene: 5. CDR1 is SGHRS and CDR2 is YFSETQ in the germline V gene. The CDR3 is made up of 14 amino acids. The CDR3 loop is CASSLRTGWDTQYF. Incomplete CDR3 DNA: TGCGCCAGCAGCTTGAGGACAGGATGGGATACG. Together with reference TRBV5-1 and TRBJ2-3, the CDR3 gives the full variable domain: KAGVTQTPRYLIKTRGQQVTLSCSPISGHRSVSWYQQTPGQGLQFLFEYFSETQRNKGNFPGRFSGRQFSNSRSEMNVSTLELGDSALYLCASSLRTGWDTQYFGPGTRLTVL.

The sequenced part of the CDR3 DNA is TGTGCCAGCAGCCCCCCCCGGGGTTCACCC. It is translated as CASSPPRGSP. From start to end, the CDR3 is CASSPPRGSPLHF. The V gene is TRBV7-9, the J gene TRBJ1-6; D uncertain. The read comes to an end 3 residues before the CDR3 does, leaving the germline J gene to fill in the end. Trimming shortened V by 5 bases and J by 9 bases, and 11 bases separated the two germline ends. CDR1 SEHNR and CDR2 FQNEAQ come from the germline V gene (reference sequence). The CDR3 sequence is 13 residues long.

To note about this clone: The read ends 3 residues before the CDR3 terminus; that terminus is restored from the germline J gene. The V and J genes are TRBV18 and TRBJ1-1; D gene uncertain. V was pared by 3 bases and J by 1 base, with 3 bases between. The CDR3 is made up of 12 amino acids. Germline V gene data show CDR1 as KGHSH and CDR2 as LQKENI. The CDR3 region is CASSPRNTEAFF. The DNA read from the CDR3 is TGTGCCAGCTCACCTCGGAACACTGAA.

Comment on this clone: The read falls 3 residues short of the CDR3 end, and the missing part is taken from the germline J gene. The chain uses TRBV5-1 and TRBJ2-3, with 13 bases matching TRBD2. Germline CDR1 SGHRS, CDR2 YFSETQ. The CDR3 consists of 18 residues. J lost 4 bases, V lost 4 bases, and 12 bases had no gene match. Incomplete CDR3 DNA: TGCGCCAGCAGCAATCCGGGACTAGCGGGAAGGGAGGCAGATACG. This encodes CASSNPGLAGREADT. The full CDR3 is CASSNPGLAGREADTQYF.

Note on this clone: The sequenced fragment ends 3 residues before the CDR3 boundary, so the rest is inferred from the germline J gene. The rearrangement joins TRBV2 to TRBJ2-7; TRBD1 aligns across 8 bases. J lost 6 bases, V lost 6 bases, and 16 bases had no gene match. The V gene's germline CDR1 is SNHLY and CDR2 FYNNEI. The CDR3 is made up of 16 amino acids. This chain's CDR3 is CASRKDRALWTAEQYF. The part of the CDR3 DNA that was read is TGTGCCAGCAGGAAGGACAGGGCCTTATGGACGGCCGAG.

Note on this clone: The read stops 3 residues short of the end of the CDR3; the missing end is completed from the germline J gene. This chain uses TRBV20-1 with TRBJ1-1; D possibly corresponds to TRBD1 (5 bases). CDR3 length: 18 amino acids. Trimming pared 4 bases from V and 2 bases from J, leaving 26 bases between. In germline, CDR1 is DFQATT, CDR2 SNEGSKA (reference sequence). CDR3: CSAMGVPGLESPNTEAFF. CDR3 DNA, as far as it was read: TGCAGTGCTATGGGCGTTCCAGGGCTCGAGAGTCCAAACACTGAA.

CDR3: CASSYLGLGEQYF. The sequenced part of the CDR3 DNA is TGTGCCAGCAGTTATTTGGGGCTGGGCGAG. This sequence joins TRBV6-2 or TRBV6-3 and TRBJ2-7, with D possibly being TRBD1 (5 bases). Read sequence stops 3 residues before the CDR3 end, and the germline J gene provides the missing end. This CDR3 has 13 amino acids. V was cut by 3 bases and J by 6 bases, with 12 bases left in between. The germline V gene has CDR1 MNHEY and CDR2 SVGEGT.

As for this clone: Read data end 3 residues before the CDR3 end; the end is taken from the germline J gene. This chain links TRBV19 with TRBJ1-6, with D tentatively TRBD1 (5 bases). The CDR3 runs to 17 residues. The V end lost 4 bases, the J end lost 7 bases, and 20 bases lay between the germline ends. Germline-derived CDR1 and CDR2 are LNHDA and SQIVND (reference sequence). This chain's CDR3 is CASSTRGGVAGNSPLHF. The CDR3 DNA, read in part, is TGTGCCAGTAGTACGCGAGGAGGGGTGGCAGGGAATTCACCC.

In regard to this clone: The CDR3 is cut off 3 residues early in the read; its end comes from the germline J gene. The chain uses TRBV20-1 and TRBJ1-2; D unclear. The CDR3 contains 16 residues. Germline lookup yields CDR1 DFQATT and CDR2 SNEGSKA (reference sequence). Incomplete CDR3 DNA: TGCAGTGCTAGGGGCCGGAGGAGCGGGAGTGCAGATACC. Encoded protein: CSARGRRSGSADT. The entire CDR3 protein is CSARGRRSGSADTYTF.

Remarks on this clone: The DNA ends 3 residues before the CDR3 does, and the rest of the CDR3 is filled in from the germline J gene. The V gene is TRBV5-5, the J gene TRBJ1-5; no definite D call. CDR1 is SGHKS, CDR2 YYEKEE, per germline (reference sequence). Between the trimmed V and J ends, which lost 0 bases and 7 bases, there was a span of 8 bases. The CDR3 contains 13 residues. This CDR3 is CASSLAGTQPQHF. CDR3 bases read: TGTGCCAGCAGCTTGGCAGGCACCCAGCCC.

Comment on this clone: Read data end 3 residues before the CDR3 end; the end is taken from the germline J gene. V usage is TRBV19 and J usage is TRBJ1-2; the match to TRBD1 covers 8 bases. This CDR3 spans 15 amino acids. Germline loops: CDR1 LNHDA, CDR2 SQIVND (reference sequence). The sequenced CDR3 bases are TGTGCCAGTAGTATGGAGGGGGCAGGGGGCTACGAC. Translating it yields CASSMEGAGGYD. The whole CDR3 reads CASSMEGAGGYDYTF.

Concerning this clone itself: The CDR3 is cut off 3 residues early in the read; its end comes from the germline J gene. The chain links TRBV13 to TRBJ1-1; tentative D call: TRBD1 (5 bases). Germline-derived CDR1 and CDR2 are PRHDT and FYEKMQ (reference sequence). The V and J ends lost 1 base and 4 bases respectively, with 10 bases between them. This CDR3 comprises 14 residues. CDR3 DNA (partial): TGTGCCAGCAGCTTAGCAGGGCCCGGCACTGAA. It is translated as CASSLAGPGTE. The entire CDR3 reads CASSLAGPGTEAFF.

Partial CDR3 DNA: TGTGCCTGGGGGGGGACTAATGAAAAA. Translated: CAWGGTNEK. The full CDR3 is CAWGGTNEKLFF. This chain uses TRBV30 with TRBJ1-4; D is possibly TRBD1 (5 bases). Read data end 3 residues before the CDR3 end; the end is taken from the germline J gene. The V gene lost 5 bases and the J gene lost 2 bases, with 6 bases spanning the gap. This CDR3 has 12 residues. Germline V gene lookup returns CDR1 GTSNPN and CDR2 SVGIG (reference sequence).

Notes on this clone: The CDR3 is cut off 3 residues early in the read; its end comes from the germline J gene. The rearrangement links TRBV29-1 to TRBJ1-1; D is ambiguous. This CDR3 spans 10 amino acids. V was pared by 7 bases and J by 0 bases, with 3 bases between. Germline assignment: CDR1 SQVTM and CDR2 ANQGSEA. The sequenced CDR3 bases are TGCAGCGCCTTGAACACTGAA. Its protein product is CSALNTE. The entire CDR3 protein reads CSALNTEAFF.

Note on this clone: The read finishes 3 residues shy of the CDR3 end, and the germline J gene is used to complete it. The V call is TRBV18, the J call TRBJ1-1; the D is unclear. CDR1 and CDR2 from the germline V gene are KGHSH and LQKENI. The germline V and J ends were trimmed by 6 bases and 2 bases, with 13 bases remaining between them. The CDR3 covers 14 residues. CDR3 residues: CASSPTRSNTEAFF. The CDR3 bases that were read are TGTGCCAGCTCCCCGACTCGGAGCAACACTGAA.

As regards this clone: The read terminates 3 residues before the CDR3 end, so the remaining end is supplied by the germline J gene. J is TRBJ1-4 and V is TRBV20-1, with D possibly TRBD1 on 5 matching bases. The CDR3 is 13 amino acids. The germline gives CDR1 DFQATT, CDR2 SNEGSKA (reference sequence). V was clipped by 3 bases and J by 4 bases, with 9 bases between them. The covered CDR3 bases are TGCAGTGCTAGGAGACAGAGTAATGAAAAA. Its translation is CSARRQSNEK. The complete CDR3 reads CSARRQSNEKLFF.

As to this clone: The DNA ends 3 residues before the CDR3 does, and the rest of the CDR3 is filled in from the germline J gene. The chain is built from TRBV19 and TRBJ1-5, with unresolved D. The V gene lost 7 bases and the J gene lost 5 bases, with 18 bases spanning the gap. There are 15 residues in the CDR3. CDR1 and CDR2 from the germline V gene are LNHDA and SQIVND (reference sequence). Here the CDR3 reads CASIDDGGSYQPQHF. The covered CDR3 bases are TGTGCCAGTATCGACGACGGCGGCTCCTATCAGCCC.